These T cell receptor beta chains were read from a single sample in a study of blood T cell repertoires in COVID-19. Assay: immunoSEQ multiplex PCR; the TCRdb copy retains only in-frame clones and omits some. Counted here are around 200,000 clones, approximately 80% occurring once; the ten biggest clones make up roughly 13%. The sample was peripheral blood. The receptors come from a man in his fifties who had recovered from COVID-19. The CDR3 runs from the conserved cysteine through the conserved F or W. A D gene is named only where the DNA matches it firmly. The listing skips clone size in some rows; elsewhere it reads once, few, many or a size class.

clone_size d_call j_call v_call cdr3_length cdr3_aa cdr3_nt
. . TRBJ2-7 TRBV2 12 CASSPLSYEQYF TGTGCCAGCAGTCCCCTTTCCTACGAGCAGTACTTC
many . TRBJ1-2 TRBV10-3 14 CAISEPRQPYGYTF TGTGCCATCAGTGAGCCTAGACAGCCCTATGGCTACACCTTC
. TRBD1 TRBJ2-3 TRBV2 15 CASGAGTGGTDTQYF TGTGCCAGCGGCGCGGGGACAGGGGGCACAGATACGCAGTATTTT
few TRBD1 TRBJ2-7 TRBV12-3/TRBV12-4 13 CASSEGQRDEQYF TGTGCCAGCAGCGAGGGACAGCGCGACGAGCAGTACTTC
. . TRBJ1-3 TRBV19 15 CASSINRATGNTIYF TGTGCCAGTAGTATCAACAGGGCGACTGGAAACACCATATATTTT
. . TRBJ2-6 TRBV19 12 CASSTAANVLTF TGTGCCAGCTCCACAGCGGCCAACGTCCTGACTTTC
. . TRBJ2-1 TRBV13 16 CASSLGLGGIYNEQFF TGTGCCAGCAGCTTAGGCCTGGGGGGAATCTACAATGAGCAGTTCTTC
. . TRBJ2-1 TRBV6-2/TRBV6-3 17 CASSYFTGGVAYNEQFF TGTGCCAGCAGTTATTTCACAGGGGGGGTCGCCTACAATGAGCAGTTCTTC
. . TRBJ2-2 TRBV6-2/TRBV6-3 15 CASSYVSANTGELFF TGTGCCAGCAGTTACGTTAGCGCGAACACCGGGGAGCTGTTTTTT
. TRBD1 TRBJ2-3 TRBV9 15 CASSVAQGAGDTQYF TGTGCCAGCAGCGTAGCGCAGGGGGCCGGAGATACGCAGTATTTT
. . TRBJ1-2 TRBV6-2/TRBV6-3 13 CASSIQTNYGYTF TGTGCCAGCAGTATACAGACTAACTATGGCTACACCTTC
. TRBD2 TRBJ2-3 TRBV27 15 CASSFKGLVTDTQYF TGTGCCAGCAGTTTTAAGGGACTAGTCACAGATACGCAGTATTTT
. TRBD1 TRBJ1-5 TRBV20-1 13 CSASDTQGQPQHF TGCAGTGCTAGTGATACACAGGGGCAGCCCCAGCATTTT
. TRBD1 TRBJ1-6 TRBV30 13 CAWGRDRGSPLHF TGTGCCTGGGGCCGGGACAGAGGTTCACCCCTCCACTTT
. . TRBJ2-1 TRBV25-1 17 CASSDPLGASSYNEQFF TGTGCCAGCAGTGATCCTCTGGGGGCGAGCTCCTACAATGAGCAGTTCTTC
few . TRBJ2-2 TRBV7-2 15 CASSLAGGNTGELFF TGTGCCAGCAGCTTAGCGGGGGGGAACACCGGGGAGCTGTTTTTT
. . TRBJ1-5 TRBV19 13 CASSIGGNQPQHF TGTGCCAGTAGTATCGGGGGCAATCAGCCCCAGCATTTT
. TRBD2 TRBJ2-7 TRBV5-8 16 CASSLDLAGDIDEQYF TGTGCCAGCAGCTTGGACCTAGCGGGAGATATTGACGAGCAGTACTTC
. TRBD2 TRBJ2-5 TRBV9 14 CASSVETSMGTQYF TGTGCCAGCAGCGTAGAGACTAGCATGGGGACCCAGTACTTC
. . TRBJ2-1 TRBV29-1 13 CSVGLTADNEQFF TGCAGCGTAGGATTGACGGCGGACAATGAGCAGTTCTTC
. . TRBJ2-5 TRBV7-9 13 CASSLIYGETQYF TGTGCCAGCAGCTTAATCTATGGAGAGACCCAGTACTTC
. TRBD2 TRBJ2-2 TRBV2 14 CARGLAGNTGELFF TGTGCCAGGGGACTAGCGGGGAACACCGGGGAGCTGTTTTTT
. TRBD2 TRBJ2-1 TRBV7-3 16 CASSPKGTSGVDEQFF TGTGCCAGCAGCCCCAAGGGGACTAGCGGGGTCGATGAGCAGTTCTTC